Below are 14 T cell receptor beta chains sequenced from a single sample in a study of CD8 T cells in ankylosing spondylitis. Findings and caveats of the study: Fewer than 10 highly homologous variants formed a TCR beta motif that appeared characteristic of ankylosing spondylitis blood.

Antigens for these TCRs are unknown. TCRdb ran MiXCR on the 5' RACE reads and lists one entry per CDR3 protein. The sample shows 700,000 or so distinct CDR3 sequences, 15% to 20% of them seen only once. The sequenced sample was blood, either unsorted or a sorted T cell fraction (not recorded which). These receptors all come from a male donor with ankylosing spondylitis.

This clonotype appeared a few times. This chain joins TRBV7-2 and TRBJ1-1; D gene unclear. Trimming stripped 3 bases from V and 8 bases from J, with 7 bases between. The germline CDR1 and CDR2 sequences are SGHTA and FQGNSA. This CDR3 region has 11 residues. The CDR3: CASSFPIEAFF. CDR3 in DNA: TGTGCCAGCAGCTTTCCTATCGAAGCTTTCTTT.

This chain links TRBV11-2 with TRBJ2-1; TRBD2 aligns across 9 bases. Germline loops: CDR1 SGHAT, CDR2 FQNNGV. CDR3 length: 15 amino acids. The junction had 3 bases not matched to a gene; V was cut back by 2 bases and J by 4 bases. CDR3 residues: CASSLLAGQYNEQFF. DNA of the CDR3: TGTGCCAGCAGCTTACTAGCGGGACAATACAATGAGCAGTTCTTC.

The V and J genes are TRBV5-1 and TRBJ1-2, with D possibly TRBD1 on 5 matching bases. The V gene's germline CDR1 is SGHRS and CDR2 YFSETQ. The CDR3 length is 14 residues. V was clipped by 5 bases and J by 1 base, with 12 bases between them. The CDR3 DNA reads as TGCGCCAGCAGTTTCGGGGACGGTAACTATGGCTACACCTTC. It is translated as CASSFGDGNYGYTF.

This clonotype was detected only a few times. This rearrangement joins TRBV6-2 or TRBV6-3 to TRBJ1-4; weak D call: TRBD1 (6 bases). CDR1 MNHEY and CDR2 SVGEGT come from the germline V gene. Trimming cost V 6 bases and J 2 bases, with 13 bases left between them. This CDR3 comprises 15 residues. CDR3 protein: CASRTRGATNEKLFF. The DNA of the CDR3 is TGTGCCAGCAGGACGAGGGGGGCGACTAATGAAAAACTGTTTTTT.

The gene calls are TRBV4-1 and TRBJ1-1, with D possibly matching TRBD1 (5 bases). V shed 1 base and J shed 2 bases, with 11 bases lying between them. The CDR3 covers 15 residues. CDR1 is MGHRA, CDR2 YSYEKL, per germline. The CDR3 DNA follows: TGCGCCAGCAGCCAAGGTCCGGGACTCAACACTGAAGCTTTCTTT. Protein sequence: CASSQGPGLNTEAFF.

The chain is built from TRBV5-1 and TRBJ1-1; a weak D match, TRBD1 (5 bases). V gave up 0 bases and J gave up 1 base, with 13 bases separating them. The CDR3 has 16 residues. Germline lookup yields CDR1 SGHRS and CDR2 YFSETQ. The CDR3 region is CASSLGGDRANTEAFF. The CDR3 nucleotides are TGCGCCAGCAGCTTGGGGGGAGACAGAGCGAACACTGAAGCTTTCTTT.

There are many counts of this clonotype. The chain employs TRBV5-8 and TRBJ2-5; a weak D match, TRBD1 (5 bases). CDR3 length: 16 amino acids. The germline gives CDR1 SGHTS, CDR2 YDEGEE. V dropped 3 bases and J dropped 3 bases, with 18 bases sitting between them. The CDR3 here is CASSYRTNSPKETQYF. CDR3 nucleotide sequence: TGTGCCAGCAGCTACCGGACAAACAGCCCTAAAGAGACCCAGTACTTC.

In this sample, this clonotype turned up a few times. The chain couples TRBV7-9 to TRBJ2-2; D ambiguous. The germline V and J ends were trimmed by 0 bases and 5 bases, with 13 bases remaining between them. Germline CDR1 and CDR2: SEHNR and FQNEAQ (reference sequence). This CDR3 region has 16 residues. DNA for the CDR3: TGTGCCAGCAGCTTAGCCGAAGCCTTGGGGACCGGGGAGCTGTTTTTT. It codes for CASSLAEALGTGELFF.

This clonotype was counted between two and nine times. V gene TRBV6-5 combines with J gene TRBJ1-3; D is unclear. The CDR3 contains 12 residues. Deletions cut 10 bases from V and 0 bases from J, with 7 bases between. CDR1 MNHEY and CDR2 SVGAGI come from the germline V gene. CDR3 bases: TGTGCCACCACGAGCTCTGGAAACACCATATATTTT. Protein: CATTSSGNTIYF.

The V gene is TRBV18, the J gene TRBJ2-1; D may correspond to TRBD1 or TRBD2 (6 bases each). The V and J ends lost 5 bases and 4 bases respectively, with 18 bases between them. Germline loops: CDR1 KGHSH, CDR2 LQKENI. This CDR3 comprises 16 residues. The CDR3 nucleotides are TGTGCCAGCTCATCCTACTATGAGGGGGGATACAATGAGCAGTTCTTC. Translation: CASSSYYEGGYNEQFF.

The chain carries TRBV12-3 or TRBV12-4 and TRBJ2-1; D is unresolved. Trimming took off 3 bases at V and 0 bases at J, with 9 bases between the two ends. The CDR3 is 15 amino acids. The CDR3 DNA is TGTGCCAGCAGTTTCGTGAAGAGCTCCTACAATGAGCAGTTCTTC. It is translated as CASSFVKSSYNEQFF.

This sequence joins TRBV29-1 and TRBJ2-3; no firm D call. Looked up from germline, CDR1 is SQVTM and CDR2 is ANQGSEA. The CDR3 has 17 amino acids. V lost 0 bases, J lost 2 bases, and 18 bases lay in between. For the CDR3, the DNA is TGCAGCGTTGAAGATCCCAATAGTGCGGAGCACACAGATACGCAGTATTTT. It yields the protein CSVEDPNSAEHTDTQYF.

In its sample, this clonotype was seen a few times. The chain employs TRBV4-3 and TRBJ2-7, with TRBD2 identical over 9 bases. Germline CDR1 reads LGHNA; CDR2 reads YSLEER. The CDR3 runs to 16 residues. V shed 0 bases, J shed 3 bases, and the junction held 6 bases outside the gene matches. The CDR3 nucleotides are TGCGCCAGCAGCCAAGATCCGGAGACTAGCGGCTACGAGCAGTACTTC. It specifies CASSQDPETSGYEQYF.

The genes are TRBV20-1 and TRBJ2-7; TRBD2 matches 9 bases. The trim removed 1 base at V and 6 bases at J, leaving 7 bases unmatched. The CDR3 has 14 residues. The germline V gene encodes CDR1 DFQATT and CDR2 SNEGSKA (reference sequence). CDR3 sequence reads: CSARVGLAPPEQYF. The CDR3 coding sequence is TGCAGTGCTAGAGTCGGACTAGCGCCTCCCGAGCAGTACTTC.